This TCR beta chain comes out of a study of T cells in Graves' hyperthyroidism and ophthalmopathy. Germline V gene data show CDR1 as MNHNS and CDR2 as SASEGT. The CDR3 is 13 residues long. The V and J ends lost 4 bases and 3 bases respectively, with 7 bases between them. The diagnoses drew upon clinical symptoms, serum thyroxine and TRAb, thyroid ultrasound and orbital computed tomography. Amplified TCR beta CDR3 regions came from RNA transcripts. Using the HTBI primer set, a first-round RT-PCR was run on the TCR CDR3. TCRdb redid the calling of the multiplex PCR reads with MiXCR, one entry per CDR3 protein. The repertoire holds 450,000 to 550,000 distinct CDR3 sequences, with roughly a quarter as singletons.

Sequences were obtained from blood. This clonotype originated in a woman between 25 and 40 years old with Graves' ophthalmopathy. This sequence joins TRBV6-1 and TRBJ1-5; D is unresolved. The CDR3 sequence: CASSARNNQPQHF. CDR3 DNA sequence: TGTGCCAGCAGTGCCAGAAACAATCAGCCCCAGCATTTT.